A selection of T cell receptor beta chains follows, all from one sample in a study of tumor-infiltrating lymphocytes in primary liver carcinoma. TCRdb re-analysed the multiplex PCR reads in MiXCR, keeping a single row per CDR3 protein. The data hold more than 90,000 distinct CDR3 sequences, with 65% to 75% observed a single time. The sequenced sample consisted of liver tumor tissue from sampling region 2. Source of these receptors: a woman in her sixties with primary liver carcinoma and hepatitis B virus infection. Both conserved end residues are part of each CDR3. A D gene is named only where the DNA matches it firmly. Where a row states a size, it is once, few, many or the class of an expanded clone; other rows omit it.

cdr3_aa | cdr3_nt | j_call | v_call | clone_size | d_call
CASSFAGNLDTQYF | TGTGCCAGTAGCTTCGCCGGGAACTTAGATACGCAGTATTTT | TRBJ2-3 | TRBV11-3 | once | -
CASSLLGYGYTF | TGTGCCAGCAGTTTATTGGGCTATGGCTACACCTTC | TRBJ1-2 | TRBV28 | few | -
CGSSGQGGADVLTF | TGTGGCAGCAGTGGACAGGGCGGGGCCGACGTCCTGACTTTC | TRBJ2-6 | TRBV6-2/TRBV6-3 | - | TRBD1
CASSGFAGTSYNEHFF | TGTGCCAGCAGTGGGTTCGCGGGGACCTCCTACAATGAGCACTTCTTC | TRBJ2-1 | TRBV6-1 | - | -
CASLTHGQGYRGEQFF | TGTGCCAGCTTAACCCACGGACAGGGGTACAGGGGTGAGCAGTTCTTC | TRBJ2-1 | TRBV11-2 | - | TRBD1
CANSLVAITDTQYF | TGTGCCAACAGTTTAGTAGCGATCACAGATACGCAGTATTTT | TRBJ2-3 | TRBV11-2 | few | -
CASSSTSGLVGNEQYF | TGTGCCAGCAGTTCGACTTCGGGACTAGTGGGCAATGAGCAGTACTTC | TRBJ2-7 | TRBV28 | - | TRBD2
CGSSQGYPNTDTQYF | TGTGGCAGCAGCCAAGGGTACCCTAACACAGATACGCAGTATTTT | TRBJ2-3 | TRBV14 | - | -
CASSPSSDGEKLFF | TGTGCCAGCAGTCCCTCGAGTGATGGAGAAAAACTGTTTTTT | TRBJ1-4 | TRBV28 | - | -
CSFYGGTSGVGASYNEQFF | TGCAGCTTCTACGGTGGGACTAGCGGGGTGGGGGCCTCCTACAATGAGCAGTTCTTC | TRBJ2-1 | TRBV29-1 | many | TRBD2
CDSSLLGDTEYF | TGTGACAGCAGTCTGCTAGGGGATACGGAGTATTTT | TRBJ2-3 | TRBV6-1 | - | -
CRVQHDRNTEAFF | TGCAGAGTTCAACACGACAGGAACACTGAAGCTTTCTTT | TRBJ1-1 | TRBV29-1 | - | -
CASRRTERNTRELFF | TGTGCCAGCAGGCGGACAGAGAGAAACACCAGGGAGCTGTTTTTT | TRBJ2-2 | TRBV28 | - | -
CASTSTGSPLHF | TGCGCCAGCACCTCGACGGGTTCACCCCTCCACTTT | TRBJ1-6 | TRBV10-2 | many | -
CSVGDRGERLFF | TGCAGCGTTGGTGATCGGGGTGAAAGACTGTTTTTT | TRBJ1-4 | TRBV29-1 | - | -